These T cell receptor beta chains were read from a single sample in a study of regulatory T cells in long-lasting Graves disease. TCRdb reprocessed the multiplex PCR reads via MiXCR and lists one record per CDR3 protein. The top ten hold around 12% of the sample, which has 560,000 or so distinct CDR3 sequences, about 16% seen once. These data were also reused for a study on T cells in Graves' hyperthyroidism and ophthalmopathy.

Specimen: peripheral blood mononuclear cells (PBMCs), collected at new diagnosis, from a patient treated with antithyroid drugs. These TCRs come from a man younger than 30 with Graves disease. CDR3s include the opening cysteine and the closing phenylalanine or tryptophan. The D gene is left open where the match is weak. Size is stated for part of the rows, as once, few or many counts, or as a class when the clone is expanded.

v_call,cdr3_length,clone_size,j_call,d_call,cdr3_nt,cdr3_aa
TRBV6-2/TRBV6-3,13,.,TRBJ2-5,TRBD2,TGTGCCAGCGCTTGGGCGGGAGGGGAGACCCAGTACTTC,CASAWAGGETQYF
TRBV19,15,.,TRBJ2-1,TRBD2,TGTGCCAGTAGTATAGCCGGGAGGTCGTACAATGAGCAGTTCTTC,CASSIAGRSYNEQFF
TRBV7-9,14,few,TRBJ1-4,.,TGTGCCAGCAGCACTCCGGGGACTAATGAAAAACTGTTTTTT,CASSTPGTNEKLFF
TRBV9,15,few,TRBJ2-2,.,TGTGCCAGCGGAAGACTAGGGGCGTTCACCGGGGAGCTGTTTTTT,CASGRLGAFTGELFF
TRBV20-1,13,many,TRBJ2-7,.,TGCAGTTCCGCTCCTGACCACTCCTACGAGCAGTACTTC,CSSAPDHSYEQYF
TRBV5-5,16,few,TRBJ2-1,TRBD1,TGTGCCAGCAGCCAAATACAGGGGGCCTTGTACAATGAGCAGTTCTTC,CASSQIQGALYNEQFF
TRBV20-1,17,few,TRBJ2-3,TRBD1,TGCAGTGCTCTTCTAGACAGGGGGGTCCAGTACACAGATACGCAGTATTTT,CSALLDRGVQYTDTQYF
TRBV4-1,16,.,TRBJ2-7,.,TGCGCCAGCAGCCAAGGGGTTAGCGGAAGCTACTACGAGCAGTACTTC,CASSQGVSGSYYEQYF
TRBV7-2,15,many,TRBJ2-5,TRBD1,TGTGCCAGCGCTCGGGGGACAGGGGGACAAGAGACCCAGTACTTC,CASARGTGGQETQYF
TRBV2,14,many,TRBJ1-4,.,TGTGCCAGCAGTGAAAATGGCGGAAATGAAAAACTGTTTTTT,CASSENGGNEKLFF
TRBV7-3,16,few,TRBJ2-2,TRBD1,TGTGCCAGCAGCCGACAGGGGTTACCGAACACCGGGGAGCTGTTTTTT,CASSRQGLPNTGELFF
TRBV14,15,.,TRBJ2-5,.,TGTGCCAGCAGCCCCCTCCCGGGCCGCCAAGAGACCCAGTACTTC,CASSPLPGRQETQYF
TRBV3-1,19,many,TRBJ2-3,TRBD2,TGTGCCAGCAGCCAAGATCTTGGGCTAGCGGGAGGGCCCCCAGATACGCAGTATTTT,CASSQDLGLAGGPPDTQYF
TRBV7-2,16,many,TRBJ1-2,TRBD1,TGCGCCAGCAGCCAAGATAAGAGGACAGGGATCAATGGCTACACCTTC,CASSQDKRTGINGYTF
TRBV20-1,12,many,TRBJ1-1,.,TGCAGTGCTAGTAGGGTGAACACTGAAGCTTTCTTT,CSASRVNTEAFF
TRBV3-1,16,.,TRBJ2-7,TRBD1,TGTGCCAGCAGCCATATCCCGACAGGGTGGGCCCACGAGCAGTACTTC,CASSHIPTGWAHEQYF
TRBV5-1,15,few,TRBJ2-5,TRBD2,TGCGCCAGCAGCTCACTAGCGGGAGGTTCCGAGACCCAGTACTTC,CASSSLAGGSETQYF
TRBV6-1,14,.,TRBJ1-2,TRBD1,TGTGCCACGGGTACGGGACAGGGGGCTGGCGGCTACACCTTC,CATGTGQGAGGYTF
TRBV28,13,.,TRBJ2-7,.,TGTGCCAGCATGCACCCCCTCCGCTACGAGCAGTACTTC,CASMHPLRYEQYF
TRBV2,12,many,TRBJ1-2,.,TGTGCCAGCAGTATATTGGAGGATGGCTACACCTTC,CASSILEDGYTF
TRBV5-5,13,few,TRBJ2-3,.,TGTGCCAGCAGCATCGGGACGACAGATACGCAGTATTTT,CASSIGTTDTQYF
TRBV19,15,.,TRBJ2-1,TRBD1,TGTGCCAGTAGTATTATAGGGGGCAGGAACAATGAGCAGTTCTTC,CASSIIGGRNNEQFF
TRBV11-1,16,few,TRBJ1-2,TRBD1,TGTGCCAGCAGCCAAGAACCGCAGGGGGGTAACTATGGCTACACCTTC,CASSQEPQGGNYGYTF
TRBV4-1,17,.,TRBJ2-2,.,TGCGCCAGCACCTCAGGGGCGGGAGAAGGAATCACCGGGGAGCTGTTTTTT,CASTSGAGEGITGELFF
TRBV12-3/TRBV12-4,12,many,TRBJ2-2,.,TGTGCCAGCACGGTTCTCTTCGGGGAGCTGTTTTTT,CASTVLFGELFF
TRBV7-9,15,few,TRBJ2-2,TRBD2,TGTGCCAGCAGCCCAGGACTAGCGCAAACCGGGGAGCTGTTTTTT,CASSPGLAQTGELFF
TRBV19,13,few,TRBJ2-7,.,TGTGCCACCCGTGGGACCGCCGCCTACGAGCAGTACTTC,CATRGTAAYEQYF
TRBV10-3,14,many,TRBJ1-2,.,TGTGCCATCAGTGAATCCCACAGGGCTACGGGCTACACCTTC,CAISESHRATGYTF
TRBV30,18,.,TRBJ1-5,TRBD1,TGTGCCTGGAGTGTACGGGGAGCAGGACAGGGGGTTGCAAGGCCCCAGCATTTT,CAWSVRGAGQGVARPQHF
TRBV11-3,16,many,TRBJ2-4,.,TGTGCCAGCAGCTTGGGGTCCGGGACACCCAAAAACATTCAGTACTTC,CASSLGSGTPKNIQYF
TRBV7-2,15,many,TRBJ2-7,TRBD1,TGTGCCAGCAGCTCTGGGAGACAGGGAAGGAGCGAGCAGTACTTC,CASSSGRQGRSEQYF
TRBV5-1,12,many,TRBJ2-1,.,TGTGCCAGCAGCTTGATAGGGAACGAGCAGTTCTTC,CASSLIGNEQFF
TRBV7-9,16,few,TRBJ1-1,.,TGTGCCAGCAGCCGACTACAGGGCGGCCCGAACACTGAAGCTTTCTTT,CASSRLQGGPNTEAFF
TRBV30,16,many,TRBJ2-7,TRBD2,TGTGCCTGGAGAAGCCCCGTGGCGGGAGTGCACTACGAGCAGTACTTC,CAWRSPVAGVHYEQYF
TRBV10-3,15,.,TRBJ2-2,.,TGTGCCATCAGTCTGGGGGATAGGGGAACCGGGGAGCTGTTTTTT,CAISLGDRGTGELFF
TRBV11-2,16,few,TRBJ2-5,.,TGTGCCAGCAGCACCAGGCCAGGGCTAAACCAAGAGACCCAGTACTTC,CASSTRPGLNQETQYF
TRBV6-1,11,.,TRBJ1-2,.,TGTGCCAGCAGTGAAGGGAATGGCTACACCTTC,CASSEGNGYTF
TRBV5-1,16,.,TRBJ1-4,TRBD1,TGCGCCAGCAGCTCCTACCAGGGACAGGAATATGAAAAACTGTTTTTT,CASSSYQGQEYEKLFF
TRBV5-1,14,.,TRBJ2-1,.,TGCGCCAGCAGCGGCTTCCCACAACACAATGAGCAGTTCTTC,CASSGFPQHNEQFF